This T cell receptor beta chain is from a study of blood T cell repertoires in COVID-19. Study overall: Acute and convalescent COVID-19 samples came from the United States, Italy and Spain. T cells, B-cell-depleted T cells, or PBMCs provided the cDNA or gDNA that served as material.

A Seattle source enrolled patients during active infection and followed them longitudinally. Per the original methods: Nucleated cell number was recorded as an estimate derived from reference gene primer amplification. The table came from immunoSEQ multiplex PCR; TCRdb's copy has only in-frame clones and leaves some out. V and J calls and clone size are as listed in that table; D and trimming were resolved from the DNA. Of over 400,000 clones in the sample, roughly nine tenths are singletons; the top ten hold under 8.5%. This clone has a handful of counts. CDR1 is SGHNT, CDR2 YYREEE, per germline (reference sequence). V was pared by 2 bases and J by 7 bases, with 16 bases between. The CDR3 has 15 residues.

The TCR was taken from a woman in her forties or fifties with COVID-19, enrolled during active disease. The V gene is TRBV5-4, the J gene TRBJ2-1; D gene unclear. The sample was peripheral blood. The CDR3 bases are TGTGCCAGCAGCTTTTCGGCCAGAATGAGGAATGAGCAGTTCTTC. It codes for CASSFSARMRNEQFF. The whole variable domain, filled in from reference TRBV5-4 and TRBJ2-1, reads ETGVTQSPTHLIKTRGQQVTLRCSSQSGHNTVSWYQQALGQGPQFIFQYYREEENGRGNFPPRFSGLQFPNYSSELNVNALELDDSALYLCASSFSARMRNEQFFGPGTRLTVL.